This T cell receptor (beta chain) came from a study of blood T cell repertoires in COVID-19. Produced via immunoSEQ multiplex PCR; TCRdb's table is partial and in-frame only. The sample shows around 320,000 clones, 85% to 90% of them seen only once. Germline V gene data show CDR1 as LNHDA and CDR2 as SQIVND (reference sequence). V lost 7 bases, J lost 2 bases, and 14 bases lay in between. The CDR3 has 14 amino acids. The V and J genes are TRBV19 and TRBJ1-2, with TRBD1 as a possible D gene (6 bases). The clonotype comes from a young woman with acute COVID-19. Sequenced sample: PBMCs or T cells enriched from blood (not recorded which). CDR3 amino acids: CASKIQGTNYGYTF. Written as DNA, the CDR3 is TGTGCCAGTAAAATCCAGGGGACGAACTATGGCTACACCTTC.